The entry below gives a single T cell receptor beta chain sequence along with its context. Trimming pared 5 bases from V and 0 bases from J, leaving 10 bases between. Looked up from germline, CDR1 is SGHAT and CDR2 is FQNNGV. The CDR3 has 14 residues. TCR cDNA, made by 5'RACE template switching, carried an added universal primer site and UMIs. TCRdb re-analysed the 5' RACE reads in MiXCR, keeping a single row per CDR3 protein. The sample lists about 350,000 distinct CDR3 sequences, 9.5% to 13% occurring once. The sample comes from a study of T cells after yellow fever vaccination. The wider study: Preparation of the low-cell-number fractions used SMART-Seq v4 Ultra Low Input.

The clonotype comes from a man aged 18 to 29 who received the YFV17D yellow fever vaccine. V usage is TRBV11-2 and J usage is TRBJ1-1; maybe TRBD1 (6 bases). This specimen consisted of PBMCs, obtained on the day of the first yellow fever vaccination. For the CDR3, the DNA is TGTGCCAGCAGCAGGGGGGTGATGAACACTGAAGCTTTCTTT. Its translation: CASSRGVMNTEAFF.